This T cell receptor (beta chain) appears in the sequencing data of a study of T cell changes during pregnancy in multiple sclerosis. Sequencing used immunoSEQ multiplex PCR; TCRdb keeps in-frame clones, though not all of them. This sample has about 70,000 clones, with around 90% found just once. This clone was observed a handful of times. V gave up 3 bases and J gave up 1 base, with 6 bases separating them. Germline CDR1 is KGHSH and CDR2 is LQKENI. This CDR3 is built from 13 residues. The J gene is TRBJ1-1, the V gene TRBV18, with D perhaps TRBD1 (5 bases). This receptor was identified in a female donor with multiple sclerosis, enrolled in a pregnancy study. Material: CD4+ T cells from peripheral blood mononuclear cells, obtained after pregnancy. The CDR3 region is CASSPGQNTEAFF. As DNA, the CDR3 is TGTGCCAGCTCACCCGGACAGAACACTGAAGCTTTCTTT.